This T cell receptor beta chain was identified during a study of human T cells and chemical hapten exposure. Study background: For sensitization, 2% DPC was applied to an approximately 2 cm by approximately 2 cm patch of upper inner arm skin.

This clonotype has a handful of counts. Its antigen is unidentified. General observations from the study: No change in TCRs above 1 in 1000 frequency was produced by DPC sensitization.

This CDR3 is built from 13 residues. Trimming left V 6 bases short and J 5 bases short, with 13 bases between. Under the authors' procedure: Per sample, the median was 95,638 TCRs, with values from around 25,000 to 690,000. TCRdb redid the calling of the RACE reads with MiXCR, one entry per CDR3 protein. For this entry, the V and J calls and clone size follow TCRdb and not the study's own pipeline. The table includes some 110,000 distinct CDR3 sequences, roughly 12% detected once. The time point was: pre-sensitization, week 0. Treatment of the sample: therapeutic diphenylcyclopropenone sensitization with weekly scalp DPC.

The sequence came from a woman aged 50 to 60 with alopecia areata. Some clones in this sample may be carry-over from other donors' samples. The sample here was whole blood, taken in connection with sensitization to the hapten diphenylcyclopropenone (DPC). The gene calls are TRBV12-3 or TRBV12-4 and TRBJ2-5; D is ambiguous. CDR3 sequence reads: CASRPGRVETQYF. As DNA, the CDR3 is TGTGCCAGCAGACCCGGTAGGGTTGAGACCCAGTACTTC.